This T cell receptor beta chain was obtained from a study of blood T cells in healthy people across ages. Across the whole study: Template switching recovered approximately one barcoded beta molecule for every two T cells. Whole-study findings and limits: A strong correlation was seen between TCR beta diversity and naive T cell percentage.

The authors ran a second PCR of roughly 6 to 11 cycles using a sample-barcoded 5' primer and a J-beta primer mix. TCRdb ran MiXCR on the 5' RACE reads and lists one entry per CDR3 protein. The sample holds under 800,000 distinct CDR3 sequences, roughly 41% seen once. Germline-derived CDR1 and CDR2 are SNHLY and FYNNEI. The CDR3 covers 13 residues. The V and J ends lost 4 bases and 1 base respectively, with 5 bases between them. As to this clonotype: The antigen is unknown.

Input material: blood. The TCR comes from a woman aged 55-70 years in good health. The V gene is TRBV2, the J gene TRBJ2-1; the D is unclear. The CDR3 nucleotides read TGTGCCAGCAGTGGACTGTCCTACAATGAGCAGTTCTTC. This translates into CASSGLSYNEQFF. The complete variable domain, with remaining parts taken from reference TRBV2 and TRBJ2-1, reads EPEVTQTPSHQVTQMGQEVILRCVPISNHLYFYWYRQILGQKVEFLVSFYNNEISEKSEIFDDQFSVERPDGSNFTLKIRSTKLEDSAMYFCASSGLSYNEQFFGPGTRLTVL.